The clone carrying this T cell receptor beta chain was detected a few times. The antigen is undetermined. One base away lies a much larger clone, so this may be a sequencing read error. In germline, CDR1 is SNHLY, CDR2 FYNNEI. The CDR3 runs to 15 residues. This entry is derived from a study of shared clonotypes between healthy human individuals. Study outcomes and limitations: Clonotypes shared by all four sorted-subset donors had higher generation probabilities than non-shared clonotypes. Generally, naive subsets came out with larger estimated richness than memory subsets.

Clones were sequenced by immunoSEQ multiplex PCR, and TCRdb holds only the in-frame ones, with some missing. The sample consists of about 1.1 million clones, 75% to 85% of them appearing once. This sequence was found in a man aged 18 to 35 in good health. Some clones in this sample may be carry-over from other donors' samples. The sequenced sample consisted of memory CD4+ T cells from PBMCs. Regarding subset: CD45RA-negative fraction. The rearrangement joins TRBV2 to TRBJ2-2, with D maybe TRBD2 (6 bases). CDR3 in amino acids: CASREGGFGTGELFF. The CDR3 bases are TGTGCCAGCAGAGAAGGAGGGTTCGGCACCGGGGAGCTGTTTTTT.